What follows are 26 T cell receptor beta chains derived from one specimen sequenced in a study of blood T cells in healthy people across ages. With a J-beta primer mix and a sample-barcoded 5' primer, a second PCR ran about 6 to 11 cycles. TCRdb redid the calling of the 5' RACE reads with MiXCR, one entry per CDR3 protein. Counted here are some 710,000 distinct CDR3 sequences, about a fifth occurring once; the ten biggest clones make up about 22%. The sequenced material came from blood. The origin of the receptors is a man aged 70-80 years in good health.

This clonotype was picked up a small number of times. This chain uses TRBV5-1 with TRBJ2-5; no firm D call. V lost 7 bases and J 5 bases, leaving 15 bases between the germline ends. Germline CDR1 and CDR2: SGHRS and YFSETQ. The CDR3 is 13 residues long. This CDR3 reads CASAFPGLETQYF. The CDR3 nucleotides read TGCGCCAGCGCGTTTCCCGGGCTGGAGACCCAGTACTTC.

The chain couples TRBV7-2 to TRBJ1-4; D uncertain. V was clipped by 5 bases and J by 1 base, with 14 bases between them. The germline CDR1 and CDR2 sequences are SGHTA and FQGNSA. The CDR3 is 16 amino acids. DNA of the CDR3: TGTGCCAGCAGCCACCAGAGGACGGTAACTAATGAAAAACTGTTTTTT. Translation gives CASSHQRTVTNEKLFF.

The table lists this clonotype with many counts. This chain uses TRBV5-1 with TRBJ2-5, with TRBD2 identical over 9 bases. CDR3 length: 16 amino acids. Germline lookup yields CDR1 SGHRS and CDR2 YFSETQ. V lost 1 base to trimming and J lost 5 bases; unmatched junction nucleotides: 9. DNA of the CDR3: TGCGCCAGCAGCTTGTCTTCTAGCGGGGAATGGGAGACCCAGTACTTC. The encoded protein is CASSLSSSGEWETQYF.

The rearrangement uses TRBV4-1 and TRBJ2-7; perhaps TRBD1 as D (5 bases). Trimming cost V 0 bases and J 3 bases, with 12 bases left between them. This CDR3 comprises 15 residues. CDR1 is MGHRA and CDR2 is YSYEKL in the germline V gene. CDR3 coding DNA: TGCGCCAGCAGCCAAGATACGGGCAGGGTCTACGAGCAGTACTTC. Encoded protein: CASSQDTGRVYEQYF.

This clonotype has more than one count but fewer than ten. The rearrangement uses TRBV10-3 and TRBJ2-7; D unresolved. CDR3 size: 14 residues. In germline, CDR1 is ENHRY, CDR2 SYGVKD. The CDR3 DNA reads TGTGCCATCAGTGAGTCTTGGGGTTCCTACGAGCAGCACGTC. This translates into CAISESWGSYEQHV.

The rearrangement joins TRBV11-2 to TRBJ1-2, with D perhaps TRBD1 (6 bases). Per the germline V gene, CDR1 is SGHAT and CDR2 is FQNNGV. Deletions cut 2 bases from V and 4 bases from J, with 23 bases between. The CDR3 has 18 residues. This chain's CDR3 is CASSLSVGHATRGYGYTF. DNA for the CDR3: TGTGCCAGCAGCTTATCGGTGGGACACGCGACAAGGGGCTATGGCTACACCTTC.

The CDR3 bases are TGTGCCAGCAGCGGGGGGACGTCCGGGGAGCTGTTTTTT. Its protein is CASSGGTSGELFF. The chain is built from TRBV11-2 and TRBJ2-2; possibly TRBD2 for D (6 bases). The CDR3 runs to 13 residues. CDR1 and CDR2 from the germline V gene are SGHAT and FQNNGV. The ends were cut back, 5 bases at V and 6 bases at J, with 10 bases in the middle.

A few counts support this clonotype. The genes are TRBV6-6 and TRBJ1-2; 7 positions agree with TRBD1. This CDR3 spans 13 amino acids. The V and J ends lost 11 bases and 8 bases, in that order; junction bases with no gene match: 14. Germline assignment: CDR1 MNHNY and CDR2 SVGAGI (reference sequence). CDR3 DNA sequence: TGTGCCGGCCAAGGGGGCAGGGTAATAGGCTACACCTTC. Amino acid sequence: CAGQGGRVIGYTF.

V usage is TRBV20-1 and J usage is TRBJ2-3; 8 bases line up with TRBD1. V gave up 5 bases and J gave up 5 bases; unmatched junction bases: 3. The CDR3 totals 12 residues. Germline loops: CDR1 DFQATT, CDR2 SNEGSKA (reference sequence). The CDR3 loop reads CSAWTGQDTQYF. The CDR3 DNA is TGCAGTGCTTGGACAGGGCAAGATACGCAGTATTTT.

The sample holds a few counts of this clonotype. The rearrangement joins TRBV20-1 to TRBJ1-1; no clear D gene. Trimming cost V 3 bases and J 6 bases, with 14 bases left between them. Germline lookup yields CDR1 DFQATT and CDR2 SNEGSKA (reference sequence). CDR3 length: 13 amino acids. The CDR3 nucleotides read TGCAGTGCTAGGATATATGGGGATGCTGAAGCTTTCTTT. Amino acid sequence: CSARIYGDAEAFF.

The chain couples TRBV11-2 to TRBJ2-5; no clear D. This CDR3 comprises 13 residues. Germline loops: CDR1 SGHAT, CDR2 FQNNGV. The ends were cut back, 5 bases at V and 8 bases at J, with 15 bases in the middle. Here the CDR3 DNA reads TGTGCCAGCAGCCCCAAGCCTGAGAGCACCCAGTACTTC. As protein: CASSPKPESTQYF.

This clonotype was seen at least ten times. The chain carries TRBV18 and TRBJ2-5, with D perhaps matching TRBD1 or TRBD2 (5 bases each). V lost 4 bases to trimming and J lost 2 bases, with 11 bases between them. Germline V gene data show CDR1 as KGHSH and CDR2 as LQKENI. This CDR3 is built from 14 residues. CDR3 amino acids: CASSLRGIQETQYF. In DNA, the CDR3 is TGTGCCAGCTCACTCCGGGGCATACAAGAGACCCAGTACTTC.

V is TRBV15 and J is TRBJ1-2; D uncertain. Trimming took off 0 bases at V and 4 bases at J, with 12 bases between the two ends. The CDR3 sequence is 15 residues long. The V gene's germline CDR1 is LNHNV and CDR2 YYDKDF (reference sequence). CDR3 region: CATSRDRSPTYGYTF. Written as DNA, the CDR3 is TGTGCCACCAGCAGAGATCGGTCACCTACCTATGGCTACACCTTC.

The chain carries TRBV29-1 and TRBJ2-3, with a weak D call TRBD2 (6 bases). Germline V CDR1 and CDR2: SQVTM, ANQGSEA. This CDR3 spans 13 amino acids. With 5 bases removed from V and 3 bases from J, the gap between germline ends came to 12 bases. CDR3 region: CSVRGSGTDTQYF. DNA for the CDR3: TGCAGCGTTCGAGGCAGCGGGACAGATACGCAGTATTTT.

This clonotype was seen repeatedly, ten times or more. The genes are TRBV25-1 and TRBJ1-6, with 12 bases matching TRBD1. Germline V gene sequence: CDR1 MGHDK, CDR2 SYGVNS. The trim removed 3 bases at V and 10 bases at J, leaving 10 bases unmatched. CDR3 length: 17 residues. DNA for the CDR3: TGTGCCAGCAGTGACCCGGGACAGGGGGCCTGGGGATCACCCCTCCACTTT. It translates to CASSDPGQGAWGSPLHF.

The rearrangement uses TRBV2 and TRBJ1-6, with D maybe TRBD1 (6 bases). V lost 2 bases and J lost 8, with 13 bases in between. The CDR3 is 15 residues long. From germline, CDR1 is SNHLY and CDR2 FYNNEI. CDR3 region: CASSEWGAWDSPLHF. The CDR3 DNA reads TGTGCCAGCAGTGAATGGGGGGCGTGGGATTCACCCCTCCACTTT.

The chain has TRBV5-1 and TRBJ1-2; TRBD1 might be the D (5 bases). The CDR3 consists of 13 residues. CDR1 and CDR2 (germline): SGHRS, YFSETQ. V lost 4 bases, J lost 7 bases, and 14 bases lay in between. CDR3 protein: CASSNEGRGGYTF. Here the CDR3 DNA reads TGCGCCAGCAGCAACGAGGGGAGGGGTGGCTACACCTTC. Looking up the rest from reference TRBV5-1 and TRBJ1-2 gives the full variable domain: KAGVTQTPRYLIKTRGQQVTLSCSPISGHRSVSWYQQTPGQGLQFLFEYFSETQRNKGNFPGRFSGRQFSNSRSEMNVSTLELGDSALYLCASSNEGRGGYTFGSGTRLTVV.

In its sample, this clonotype was seen a few times. The rearrangement joins TRBV5-1 to TRBJ2-3; no definite D call. The germline V and J ends were trimmed by 3 bases and 2 bases, with 13 bases remaining between them. The CDR3 is 15 amino acids. Germline lookup yields CDR1 SGHRS and CDR2 YFSETQ. Here the CDR3 DNA reads TGCGCCAGCAGCTCCCAGGCAGCCTTCACAGATACGCAGTATTTT. Translation gives CASSSQAAFTDTQYF.

Here the CDR3 reads CASSFGTSGAYEQYV. CDR3 bases: TGTGCCAGCAGCTTCGGGACTAGCGGGGCCTACGAGCAGTACGTC. The chain uses TRBV11-1 and TRBJ2-7, with TRBD2 matching over 13 bases. Germline CDR1 is SGHAT and CDR2 is FQDESV (reference sequence). J was trimmed by 2 bases and V by 3 bases; bases with no gene match: 1. The CDR3 covers 15 residues.

This CDR3 reads CASRRSVETQYF. DNA for the CDR3: TGTGCCAGCAGACGGTCCGTTGAGACCCAGTACTTC. The chain carries TRBV28 and TRBJ2-5; D unclear. CDR3 length: 12 residues. CDR1 is MDHEN and CDR2 is SYDVKM in the germline V gene. Trimming removed 6 bases at V and 5 bases at J, with 10 bases between.

This clonotype was seen a handful of times. The rearrangement links TRBV3-1 to TRBJ1-6; D is ambiguous. The CDR3 length is 12 residues. The ends were cut back, 6 bases at V and 5 bases at J, with 5 bases in the middle. The germline CDR1 and CDR2 sequences are LGHDT and YNNKEL (reference sequence). The CDR3 DNA is TGTGCCAGCAGGGTGCATAATTCACCCCTCCACTTT. It specifies CASRVHNSPLHF.

The chain links TRBV19 to TRBJ2-3, with D perhaps being TRBD1 or TRBD2 (5 bases each). Trimming left V 4 bases short and J 10 bases short, with 15 bases between. Germline assignment: CDR1 LNHDA and CDR2 SQIVND (reference sequence). CDR3 length equals 13 residues. The CDR3 reads CASSRDPRRPQYF. CDR3 coding DNA: TGTGCCAGTAGTAGGGACCCTAGGCGGCCGCAGTATTTT.

The chain has TRBV20-1 and TRBJ2-7; D uncertain. V dropped 1 base and J dropped 2 bases, with 6 bases sitting between them. CDR1 DFQATT and CDR2 SNEGSKA come from the germline V gene (reference sequence). This CDR3 has 12 amino acids. Here the CDR3 DNA reads TGCAGTGCTAGAGGGATCACCTACGAGCAGTACTTC. Protein product: CSARGITYEQYF.

This clonotype was recorded a few times. This chain uses TRBV20-1 with TRBJ2-5; maybe TRBD2 (6 bases). Per the germline V gene, CDR1 is DFQATT and CDR2 is SNEGSKA (reference sequence). V lost 3 bases, J lost 2 bases, and 7 bases lay in between. The CDR3 is 12 amino acids. CDR3 in amino acids: CSASGGQETQYF. The DNA for the CDR3 is TGCAGTGCTAGTGGAGGGCAAGAGACCCAGTACTTC.

This chain links TRBV12-3 or TRBV12-4 with TRBJ1-4; 7 bases are shared with TRBD1. Trimming removed 1 base from V and 10 bases from J; junction bases left unmatched: 6. The CDR3 spans 14 residues. CDR3 amino acids: CASSLVQGLGKLFF. In DNA form, the CDR3 reads TGTGCCAGCAGTTTAGTACAGGGGTTAGGAAAACTGTTTTTT.

The chain uses TRBV20-1 and TRBJ2-3, with unresolved D. There are 15 residues in the CDR3. V was clipped by 3 bases and J by 1 base, with 14 bases between them. CDR1 is DFQATT and CDR2 is SNEGSKA in the germline V gene (reference sequence). The CDR3 DNA reads as TGCAGTGCTAGTTGGTCCCGTGGGGGCACAGATACGCAGTATTTT. Translated: CSASWSRGGTDTQYF.